The next 20 T cell receptor beta chains were all read from a single sample in a study of blood T cell repertoires in COVID-19. Data came from immunoSEQ multiplex PCR; TCRdb stores just in-frame clones and leaves some out. The sample yields fewer than 250,000 clones, roughly 82% seen once. Sequenced sample: peripheral blood. The receptors originated from a woman older than 75 with COVID-19, enrolled during active disease.

Points on this clone: Additional DNA sequences in this sample encode the identical CDR3. The J gene is TRBJ2-5, the V gene TRBV30; tentative D call: TRBD2 (6 bases). The germline V gene encodes CDR1 GTSNPN and CDR2 SVGIG (reference sequence). The CDR3 runs to 13 residues. Trimming removed 2 bases from V and 3 bases from J, with 10 bases in between. CDR3 amino acids: CAWSPPGEETQYF. CDR3 nucleotides: TGTGCCTGGAGTCCCCCGGGAGAAGAGACCCAGTACTTC.

The rearrangement links TRBV7-9 to TRBJ2-2; maybe TRBD1 (5 bases). V shed 3 bases and J shed 5 bases, with 16 bases lying between them. The CDR3 is made up of 16 amino acids. CDR1 SEHNR and CDR2 FQNEAQ come from the germline V gene (reference sequence). In DNA form, the CDR3 reads TGTGCCAGCAGCTTTCGTGGGGCAGGCCTAACCGGGGAGCTGTTTTTT. It is translated as CASSFRGAGLTGELFF.

This chain links TRBV3-1 (or the pseudogene TRBV3-2) with TRBJ2-1, with 11 positions matching TRBD1. Germline CDR1 LGHDT, CDR2 YNNKEL (reference sequence). V lost 2 bases, J lost 9 bases, and 3 bases stayed unmatched. This CDR3 is 14 amino acids long. The CDR3 here is CASSQTGQGAEQFF. The CDR3 nucleotides are TGTGCCAGCAGCCAAACTGGACAGGGGGCTGAGCAGTTCTTC.

The chain links TRBV6-6 to TRBJ1-6; D is possibly TRBD1 (5 bases). CDR1 MNHNY and CDR2 SVGAGI come from the germline V gene (reference sequence). CDR3 length: 14 amino acids. The V gene lost 7 bases and the J gene lost 5 bases, with 12 bases spanning the gap. The CDR3 is CASTLTVNNSPLHF. The CDR3 coding sequence is TGTGCCAGCACCTTGACAGTCAATAATTCACCCCTCCACTTT.

This sequence joins TRBV5-1 and TRBJ2-3; 7 nucleotides line up with TRBD1. The trim removed 1 base at V and 0 bases at J, leaving 5 bases unmatched. The CDR3 spans 16 residues. Germline V lookup: CDR1 SGHRS, CDR2 YFSETQ. The CDR3 nucleotides are TGCGCCAGCAGCTTGTCGACAGGGCTTAGCACAGATACGCAGTATTTT. This sequence encodes CASSLSTGLSTDTQYF.

J is TRBJ1-5 and V is TRBV28, with 7 bases fitting TRBD1. Germline CDR1 is MDHEN and CDR2 is SYDVKM. The CDR3 spans 15 residues. After removal of 5 bases from V and 3 bases from J, the junction contained 7 bases not matched to a gene. The DNA for the CDR3 is TGTGCCAGCAGTATAGCAGGGGGTCTCAATCAGCCCCAGCATTTT. Its translation: CASSIAGGLNQPQHF.

The V gene is TRBV6-5, the J gene TRBJ1-6; 10 bases are a match to TRBD1. Germline-derived CDR1 and CDR2 are MNHEY and SVGAGI. CDR3 length equals 16 residues. The trim removed 0 bases at V and 10 bases at J, leaving 6 bases unmatched. CDR3 residues: CASSYSSGQGVSPLHF. The CDR3 region has the DNA TGTGCCAGCAGTTACTCGAGCGGACAGGGGGTCTCACCCCTCCACTTT.

The rearrangement uses TRBV4-2 and TRBJ2-7, with D possibly matching TRBD2 (5 bases). The CDR3 totals 14 residues. V was shortened by 1 base and J by 2 bases, with 9 bases between the two germline ends. Germline V gene data show CDR1 as LGHNA and CDR2 as YNFKEQ. CDR3 sequence reads: CASSQGGGPYEQYF. CDR3 DNA sequence: TGTGCCAGCAGCCAAGGTGGCGGGCCCTACGAGCAGTACTTC.

The chain uses TRBV10-3 and TRBJ1-3; D perhaps matches TRBD1 (6 bases). V shed 4 bases and J shed 0 bases, with 13 bases lying between them. Germline V gene data show CDR1 as ENHRY and CDR2 as SYGVKD. CDR3 length: 16 amino acids. Written as DNA, the CDR3 is TGTGCCATCAGTGCCCAGGGGCCTCTCTCTGGAAACACCATATATTTT. This translates into CAISAQGPLSGNTIYF.

The chain recombines TRBV28 with TRBJ1-5; the D is unclear. Germline values: CDR1 MDHEN, CDR2 SYDVKM. V was clipped by 3 bases and J by 7 bases, with 4 bases between them. The CDR3 extends over 11 amino acids. The CDR3 DNA reads as TGTGCCAGCAGTTTTACACAGCCCCAGCATTTT. This gives the protein CASSFTQPQHF.

V usage is TRBV29-1 and J usage is TRBJ1-1; 7 bases align to TRBD1. This CDR3 region has 14 residues. Germline V gene lookup returns CDR1 SQVTM and CDR2 ANQGSEA. V trimming: 3 bases; J trimming: 5 bases; junction bases outside the gene matches: 9. CDR3 in amino acids: CSVDDAGGKTEAFF. The CDR3 DNA reads as TGCAGCGTTGATGACGCAGGGGGTAAGACTGAAGCTTTCTTT.

The gene calls are TRBV19 and TRBJ1-5; 8 bases line up with TRBD1. The CDR3 is 15 amino acids. V lost 8 bases, J lost 1 base, and 7 bases stayed unmatched. Germline V gene sequence: CDR1 LNHDA, CDR2 SQIVND (reference sequence). CDR3 sequence (DNA): TGTGCCAGTTGCGACAGGGGTGGGAGCAATCAGCCCCAGCATTTT. Its protein is CASCDRGGSNQPQHF.

This chain connects TRBV10-3 to TRBJ2-7, with 8 nucleotides matching TRBD1. Germline CDR1 reads ENHRY; CDR2 reads SYGVKD. Trimming at V came to 3 bases and at J to 2 bases, leaving 6 bases not matched to a gene. The CDR3 sequence is 15 residues long. Here the CDR3 DNA reads TGTGCCATCAGTGACCGGGACAGGCTTACCTACGAGCAGTACTTC. Its protein is CAISDRDRLTYEQYF.

This sequence joins TRBV2 and TRBJ1-6; D call uncertain. V lost 5 bases to trimming and J lost 8 bases, with 10 bases between them. Germline CDR1 and CDR2: SNHLY and FYNNEI. The CDR3 contains 13 residues. In nucleotides, the CDR3 is TGTGCCAGCAGTCCGGGGTTAGATTCACCCCTCCACTTT. It is translated as CASSPGLDSPLHF.

J is TRBJ1-1 and V is TRBV11-3; tentatively, D is TRBD1 (6 bases). Germline CDR1 is SGHNT and CDR2 is YENEEA. V was shortened by 4 bases and J by 1 base, with 10 bases between the two germline ends. This CDR3 region has 14 residues. The CDR3, as DNA: TGTGCCAGCAGCTCGGGACACCCGAACACTGAAGCTTTCTTT. As protein: CASSSGHPNTEAFF.

CDR3 bases: TGTGCCAGCAGTTTTGAGGGCTATGGCTACACCTTC. This encodes CASSFEGYGYTF. The gene calls are TRBV12-3 or TRBV12-4 and TRBJ1-2, with D hard to call. V was cut by 3 bases and J by 4 bases, with 6 bases left in between. The CDR3 is 12 amino acids.

The CDR3 here is CSAGPNGYTF. The CDR3 DNA reads TGCAGTGCTGGCCCGAATGGCTACACCTTC. V is TRBV20-1 and J is TRBJ1-2; D ambiguous. In germline, CDR1 is DFQATT, CDR2 SNEGSKA (reference sequence). The CDR3 has 10 residues. V lost 5 bases and J lost 6, with 7 bases in between.

V is TRBV29-1 and J is TRBJ1-5; TRBD1 is a possible D gene (5 bases). Trimming took 5 bases from V and 3 from J, leaving 11 bases between them. Germline V gene data show CDR1 as SQVTM and CDR2 as ANQGSEA. The CDR3 totals 13 residues. The DNA of the CDR3 is TGCAGCGTTTTCACAGGTGTCAATCAGCCCCAGCATTTT. Translation: CSVFTGVNQPQHF.

A note on this clone: Other DNA variants within this sample encode the same CDR3. The chain has TRBV30 and TRBJ2-7, with D perhaps matching TRBD1 (7 bases). The V gene lost 4 bases and the J gene lost 1 base, with 8 bases spanning the gap. The CDR3 contains 12 residues. The V gene's germline CDR1 is GTSNPN and CDR2 SVGIG (reference sequence). CDR3 DNA sequence: TGTGCCTGGACAGGGGGGTCCTACGAGCAGTACTTC. Protein: CAWTGGSYEQYF.

The chain uses TRBV2 and TRBJ2-1; possibly TRBD2 for D (5 bases). This CDR3 region has 14 residues. Germline CDR1 SNHLY, CDR2 FYNNEI. Trimming took 4 bases from V and 0 from J, leaving 7 bases between them. The DNA for the CDR3 is TGTGCCAGCAGTGCGGGGAGCTCCTACAATGAGCAGTTCTTC. This translates into CASSAGSSYNEQFF.